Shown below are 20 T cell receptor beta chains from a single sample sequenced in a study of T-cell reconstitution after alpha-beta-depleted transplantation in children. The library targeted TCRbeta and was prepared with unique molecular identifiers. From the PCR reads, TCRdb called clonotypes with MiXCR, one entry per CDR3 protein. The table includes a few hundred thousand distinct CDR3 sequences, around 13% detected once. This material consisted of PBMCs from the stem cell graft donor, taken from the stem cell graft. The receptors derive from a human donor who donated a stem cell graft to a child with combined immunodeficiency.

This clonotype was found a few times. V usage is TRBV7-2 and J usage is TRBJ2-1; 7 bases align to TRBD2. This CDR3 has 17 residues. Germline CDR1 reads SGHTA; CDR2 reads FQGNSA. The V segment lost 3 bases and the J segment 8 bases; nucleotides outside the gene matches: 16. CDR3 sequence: CASSFVQVTSFRHEQFF. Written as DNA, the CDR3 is TGTGCCAGCAGCTTCGTACAGGTGACTAGCTTTAGGCATGAGCAGTTCTTC.

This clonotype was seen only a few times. The CDR3 reads CASSTDPGQPVQYF. Written as DNA, the CDR3 is TGCGCCAGCAGCACCGACCCGGGACAGCCCGTGCAGTATTTT. V usage is TRBV5-1 and J usage is TRBJ2-3; 7 bases map to TRBD1. V gave up 4 bases and J gave up 11 bases; unmatched junction bases: 13. The CDR3 runs 14 residues. Germline CDR1 is SGHRS and CDR2 is YFSETQ.

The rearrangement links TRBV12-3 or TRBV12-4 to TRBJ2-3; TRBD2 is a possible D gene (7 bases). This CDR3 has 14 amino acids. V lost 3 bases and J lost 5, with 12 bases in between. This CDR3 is CASSFGGRVDTQYF. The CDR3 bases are TGTGCCAGCAGTTTCGGGGGGCGAGTAGATACGCAGTATTTT.

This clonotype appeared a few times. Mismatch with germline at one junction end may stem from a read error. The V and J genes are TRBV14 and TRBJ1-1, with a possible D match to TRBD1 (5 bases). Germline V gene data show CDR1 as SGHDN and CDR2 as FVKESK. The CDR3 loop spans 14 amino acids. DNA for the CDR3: TGTGCCAGCACCCAACAGGCGATGAACACTGAAGCTTTCTTT. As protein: CASTQQAMNTEAFF. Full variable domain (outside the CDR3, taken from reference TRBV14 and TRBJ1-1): EAGVTQFPSHSVIEKGQTVTLRCDPISGHDNLYWYRRVMGKEIKFLLHFVKESKQDESGMPNNRFLAERTGGTYSTLKVQPAELEDSGVYFCASTQQAMNTEAFFGQGTRLTVV.

CDR3 sequence (DNA): TGTGCCAGCAGTTTTGTTAAGGGGACCGGGGAGCTGTTTTTT. Translation gives CASSFVKGTGELFF. The chain has TRBV12-3 or TRBV12-4 and TRBJ2-2, with a possible D match to TRBD1 (5 bases). V gave up 3 bases and J gave up 5 bases, with 10 bases separating them. This CDR3 has 14 residues.

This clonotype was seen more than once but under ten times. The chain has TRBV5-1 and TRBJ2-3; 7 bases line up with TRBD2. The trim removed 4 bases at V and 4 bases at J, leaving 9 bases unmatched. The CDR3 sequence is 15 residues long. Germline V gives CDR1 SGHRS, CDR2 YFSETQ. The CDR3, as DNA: TGCGCCAGCAGCGTCACGGGGGGACGGGCAGATACGCAGTATTTT. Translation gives CASSVTGGRADTQYF.

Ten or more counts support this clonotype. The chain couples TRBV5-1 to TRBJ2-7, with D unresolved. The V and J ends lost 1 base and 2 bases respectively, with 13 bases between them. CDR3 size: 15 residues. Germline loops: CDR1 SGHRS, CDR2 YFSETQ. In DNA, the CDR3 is TGCGCCAGCAGCTTGAACGGTATGGGGACCTACGAGCAGTACTTC. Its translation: CASSLNGMGTYEQYF.

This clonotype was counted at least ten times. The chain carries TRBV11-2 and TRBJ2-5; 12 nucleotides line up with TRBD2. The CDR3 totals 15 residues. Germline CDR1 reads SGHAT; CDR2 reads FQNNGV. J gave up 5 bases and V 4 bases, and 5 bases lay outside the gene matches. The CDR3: CASSSGLAGRETQYF. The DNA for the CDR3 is TGTGCCAGCAGCTCGGGACTAGCGGGCCGGGAGACCCAGTACTTC.

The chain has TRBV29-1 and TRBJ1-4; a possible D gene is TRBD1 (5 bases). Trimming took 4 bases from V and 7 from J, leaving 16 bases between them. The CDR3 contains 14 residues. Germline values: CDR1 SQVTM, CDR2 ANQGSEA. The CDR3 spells CSVAHGGTSEKLFF. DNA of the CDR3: TGCAGCGTTGCGCACGGAGGGACCAGTGAAAAACTGTTTTTT.

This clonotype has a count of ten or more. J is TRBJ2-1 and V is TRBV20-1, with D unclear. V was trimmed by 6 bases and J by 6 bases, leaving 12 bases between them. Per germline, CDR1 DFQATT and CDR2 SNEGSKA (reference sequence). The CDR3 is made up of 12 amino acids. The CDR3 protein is CSAREAGNEQFF. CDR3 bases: TGCAGTGCCCGAGAGGCCGGCAATGAGCAGTTCTTC.

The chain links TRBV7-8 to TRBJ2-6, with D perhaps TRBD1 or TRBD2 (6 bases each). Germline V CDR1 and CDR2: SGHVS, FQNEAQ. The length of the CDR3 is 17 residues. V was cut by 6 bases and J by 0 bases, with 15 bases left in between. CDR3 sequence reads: CASSRAGDSSGANVLTF. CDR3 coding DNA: TGTGCCAGCAGTAGAGCAGGGGACTCCTCTGGGGCCAACGTCCTGACTTTC.

The CDR3 is CASSFGGVGGYTF. The DNA of the CDR3 is TGTGCCAGCAGTTTCGGAGGGGTCGGGGGCTACACCTTC. The chain is built from TRBV12-3 or TRBV12-4 and TRBJ1-2; D may be TRBD1 (5 bases). The CDR3 totals 13 residues. Trimming took 3 bases from V and 8 from J, leaving 13 bases between them.

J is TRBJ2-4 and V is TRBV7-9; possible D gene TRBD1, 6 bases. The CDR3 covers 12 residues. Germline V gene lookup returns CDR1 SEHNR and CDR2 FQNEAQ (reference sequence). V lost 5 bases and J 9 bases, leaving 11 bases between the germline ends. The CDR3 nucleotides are TGTGCCAGCAGCGCCCCCAGGGGCATTCAGTACTTC. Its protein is CASSAPRGIQYF.

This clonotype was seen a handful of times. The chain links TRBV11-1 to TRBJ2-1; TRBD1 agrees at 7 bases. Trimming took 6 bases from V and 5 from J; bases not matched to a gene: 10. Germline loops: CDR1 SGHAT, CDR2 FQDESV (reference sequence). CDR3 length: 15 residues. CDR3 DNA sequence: TGTGCCAGCAGTTTAAGCCAGGGGGATCACAATGAGCAGTTCTTC. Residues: CASSLSQGDHNEQFF.

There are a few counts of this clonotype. DNA for the CDR3: TGCGCCAGCAGCCAAGAATGGGGGTACGAGCAGTACTTC. It yields the protein CASSQEWGYEQYF. The genes are TRBV4-3 and TRBJ2-7; the D call may be TRBD1 or TRBD2 (5 bases each). V was pared by 0 bases and J by 4 bases, with 7 bases between. The CDR3 length is 13 residues. The germline V gene encodes CDR1 LGHNA and CDR2 YSLEER.

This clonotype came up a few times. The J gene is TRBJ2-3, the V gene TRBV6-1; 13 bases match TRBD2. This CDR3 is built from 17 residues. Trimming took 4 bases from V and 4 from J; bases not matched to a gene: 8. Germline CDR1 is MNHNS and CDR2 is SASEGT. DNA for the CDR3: TGTGCCAGCAGTGGGACTAGCGGGAGCCTGGGGCCAGATACGCAGTATTTT. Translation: CASSGTSGSLGPDTQYF.

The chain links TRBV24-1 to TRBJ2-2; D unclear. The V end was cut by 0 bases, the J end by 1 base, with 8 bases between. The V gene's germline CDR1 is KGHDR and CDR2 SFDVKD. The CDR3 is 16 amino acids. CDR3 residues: CATSDLGLRNTGELFF. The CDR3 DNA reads TGTGCCACCAGTGATTTGGGCCTCCGGAACACCGGGGAGCTGTTTTTT.

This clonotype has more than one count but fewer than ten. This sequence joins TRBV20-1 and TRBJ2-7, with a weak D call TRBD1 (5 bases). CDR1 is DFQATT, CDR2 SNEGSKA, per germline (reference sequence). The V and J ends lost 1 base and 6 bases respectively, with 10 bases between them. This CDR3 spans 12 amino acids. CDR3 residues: CSARVGPSEQYF. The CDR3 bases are TGCAGTGCTAGAGTGGGGCCTTCCGAGCAGTACTTC.

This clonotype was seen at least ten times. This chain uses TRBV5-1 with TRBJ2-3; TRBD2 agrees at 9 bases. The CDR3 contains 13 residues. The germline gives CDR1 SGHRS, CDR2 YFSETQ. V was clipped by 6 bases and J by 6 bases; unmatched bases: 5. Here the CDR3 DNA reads TGCGCCAGCACTTTAGCGGGAGAGGATACGCAGTATTTT. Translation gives CASTLAGEDTQYF.

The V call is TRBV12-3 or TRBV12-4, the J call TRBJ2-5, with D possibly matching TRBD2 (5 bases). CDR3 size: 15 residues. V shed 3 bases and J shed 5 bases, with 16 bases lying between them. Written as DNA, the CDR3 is TGTGCCAGCAGTTTGGCAGCGGAGGTATTCGAGACCCAGTACTTC. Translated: CASSLAAEVFETQYF.